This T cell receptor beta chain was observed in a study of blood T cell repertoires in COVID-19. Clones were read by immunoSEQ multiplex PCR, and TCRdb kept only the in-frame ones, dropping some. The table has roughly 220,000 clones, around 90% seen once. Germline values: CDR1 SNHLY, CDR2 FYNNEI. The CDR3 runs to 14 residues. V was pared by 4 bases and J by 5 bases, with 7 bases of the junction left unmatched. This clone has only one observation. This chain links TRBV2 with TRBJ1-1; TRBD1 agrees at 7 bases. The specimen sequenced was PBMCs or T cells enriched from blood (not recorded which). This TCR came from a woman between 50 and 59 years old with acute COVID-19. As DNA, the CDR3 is TGTGCCAGCAGTGTAGTAGGGGGCTTGACTGAAGCTTTCTTT. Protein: CASSVVGGLTEAFF.